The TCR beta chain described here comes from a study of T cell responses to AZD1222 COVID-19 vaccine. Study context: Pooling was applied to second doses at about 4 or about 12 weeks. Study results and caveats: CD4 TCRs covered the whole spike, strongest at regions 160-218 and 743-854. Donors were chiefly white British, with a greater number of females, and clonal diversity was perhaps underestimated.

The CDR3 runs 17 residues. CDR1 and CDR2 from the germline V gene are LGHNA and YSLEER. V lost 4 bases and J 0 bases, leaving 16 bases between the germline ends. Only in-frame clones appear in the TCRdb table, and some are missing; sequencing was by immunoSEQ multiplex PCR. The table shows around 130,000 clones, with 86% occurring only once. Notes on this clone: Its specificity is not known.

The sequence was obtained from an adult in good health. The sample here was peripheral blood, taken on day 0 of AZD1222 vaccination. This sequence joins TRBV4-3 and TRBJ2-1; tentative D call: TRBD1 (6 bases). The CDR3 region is CASSPTGFSSSYNEQFF. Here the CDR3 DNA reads TGCGCCAGCAGCCCCACAGGGTTCTCTAGCTCCTACAATGAGCAGTTCTTC.